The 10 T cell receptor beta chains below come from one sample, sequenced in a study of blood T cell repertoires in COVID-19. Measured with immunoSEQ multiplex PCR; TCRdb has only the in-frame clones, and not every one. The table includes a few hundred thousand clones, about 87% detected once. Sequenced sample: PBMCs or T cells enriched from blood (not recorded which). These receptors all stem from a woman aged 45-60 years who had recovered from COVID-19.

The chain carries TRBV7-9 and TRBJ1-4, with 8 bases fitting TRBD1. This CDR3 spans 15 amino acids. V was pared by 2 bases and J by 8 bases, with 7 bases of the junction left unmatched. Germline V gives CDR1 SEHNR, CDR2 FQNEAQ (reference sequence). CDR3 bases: TGTGCCAGCAGCTTATTACAGGGGGTAGGCGAAAAACTGTTTTTT. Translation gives CASSLLQGVGEKLFF.

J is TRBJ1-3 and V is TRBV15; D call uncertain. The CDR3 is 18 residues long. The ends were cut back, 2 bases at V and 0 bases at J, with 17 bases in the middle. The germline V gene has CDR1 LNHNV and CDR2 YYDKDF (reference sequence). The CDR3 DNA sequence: TGTGCCACCAGCAGATCCCGAGGGTCAGGCCTCTCTGGAAACACCATATATTTT. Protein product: CATSRSRGSGLSGNTIYF.

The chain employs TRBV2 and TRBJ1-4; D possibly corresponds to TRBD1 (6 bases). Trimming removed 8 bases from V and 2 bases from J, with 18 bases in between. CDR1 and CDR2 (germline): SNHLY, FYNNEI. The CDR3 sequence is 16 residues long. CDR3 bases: TGTGCCAGCCGCAGGTCAGGGGTCGGTACTAATGAAAAACTGTTTTTT. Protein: CASRRSGVGTNEKLFF. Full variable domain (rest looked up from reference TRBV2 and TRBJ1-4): EPEVTQTPSHQVTQMGQEVILRCVPISNHLYFYWYRQILGQKVEFLVSFYNNEISEKSEIFDDQFSVERPDGSNFTLKIRSTKLEDSAMYFCASRRSGVGTNEKLFFGSGTQLSVL.

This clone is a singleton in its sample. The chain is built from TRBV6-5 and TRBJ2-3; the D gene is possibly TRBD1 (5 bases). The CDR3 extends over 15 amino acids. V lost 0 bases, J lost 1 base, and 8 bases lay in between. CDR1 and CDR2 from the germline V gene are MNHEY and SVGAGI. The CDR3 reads CASSYSGRGTDTQYF. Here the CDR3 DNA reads TGTGCCAGCAGTTACTCGGGCAGGGGCACAGATACGCAGTATTTT.

CDR3 region: CASSADQHREAFF. Written as DNA, the CDR3 is TGTGCCAGCAGCGCCGACCAACACAGGGAAGCTTTCTTT. The V call is TRBV9, the J call TRBJ1-1; TRBD1 might be the D (5 bases). Germline V gene data show CDR1 as SGDLS and CDR2 as YYNGEE. V lost 3 bases to trimming and J lost 8 bases, with 14 bases between them. This CDR3 is built from 13 residues.

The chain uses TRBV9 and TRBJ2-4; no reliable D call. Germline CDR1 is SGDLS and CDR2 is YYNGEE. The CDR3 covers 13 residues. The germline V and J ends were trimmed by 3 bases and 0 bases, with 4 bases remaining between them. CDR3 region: CASSGLAKNIQYF. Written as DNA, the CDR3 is TGTGCCAGCAGCGGACTAGCCAAAAACATTCAGTACTTC.

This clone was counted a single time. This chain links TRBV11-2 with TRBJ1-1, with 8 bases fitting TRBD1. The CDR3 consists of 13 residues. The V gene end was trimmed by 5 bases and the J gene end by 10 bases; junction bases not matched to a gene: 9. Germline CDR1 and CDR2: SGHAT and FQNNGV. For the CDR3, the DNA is TGTGCCAGCAGCGTTTCCCAGGGGGCAGGAGCTTTCTTT. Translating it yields CASSVSQGAGAFF.

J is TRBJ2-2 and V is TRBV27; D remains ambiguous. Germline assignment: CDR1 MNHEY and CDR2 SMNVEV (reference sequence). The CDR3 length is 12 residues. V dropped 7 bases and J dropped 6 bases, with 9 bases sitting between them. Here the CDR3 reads CASTRIPGELFF. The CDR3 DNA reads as TGTGCCAGCACCAGGATACCCGGGGAGCTGTTTTTT.

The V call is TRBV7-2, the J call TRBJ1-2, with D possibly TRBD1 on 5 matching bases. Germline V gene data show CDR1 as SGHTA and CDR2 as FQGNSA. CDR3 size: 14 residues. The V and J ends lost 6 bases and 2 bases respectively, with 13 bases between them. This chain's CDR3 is CASSIGAGNYGYTF. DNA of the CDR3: TGTGCCAGCAGTATAGGTGCAGGGAACTATGGCTACACCTTC. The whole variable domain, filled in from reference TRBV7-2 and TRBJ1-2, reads GAGVSQSPSNKVTEKGKDVELRCDPISGHTALYWYRQSLGQGLEFLIYFQGNSAPDKSGLPSDRFSAERTGGSVSTLTIQRTQQEDSAVYLCASSIGAGNYGYTFGSGTRLTVV.

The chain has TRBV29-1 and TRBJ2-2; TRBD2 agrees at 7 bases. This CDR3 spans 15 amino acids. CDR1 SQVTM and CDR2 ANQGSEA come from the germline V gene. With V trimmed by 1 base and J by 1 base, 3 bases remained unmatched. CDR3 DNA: TGCAGCGTTGAAGTCGGCGGGAGGAACACCGGGGAGCTGTTTTTT. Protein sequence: CSVEVGGRNTGELFF.